The 32 T cell receptor beta chains given below trace back to one sample, sequenced in a study of Graves' ophthalmopathy and Graves' hyperthyroidism. The sequenced template was RNA, covering the TCR beta CDR3 region. The authors performed first-round RT-PCR with HTBI primers and then a second-round multiplex PCR. TCRdb passed the multiplex PCR reads through MiXCR, listing each CDR3 protein once. The top ten clones hold under 3.5% of a sample with around 600,000 distinct CDR3 sequences, over 40% of them seen once. Sequenced sample: peripheral blood. These receptors all stem from an adult man with Graves' ophthalmopathy.

In its sample, this clonotype was seen many times. The chain uses TRBV12-3 or TRBV12-4 and TRBJ1-3; D not certain. The CDR3 runs 15 residues. Trimming shortened V by 6 bases and J by 4 bases, and 16 bases separated the two germline ends. The CDR3 DNA sequence: TGTGCCAGCAGCCCGGATCATAACTGGGGAAACACCATATATTTT. Translation: CASSPDHNWGNTIYF.

The sample holds many counts of this clonotype. The chain has TRBV7-9 and TRBJ2-7; 9 bases agree with TRBD1. CDR1 and CDR2 (germline): SEHNR, FQNEAQ (reference sequence). V was clipped by 1 base and J by 4 bases; unmatched bases: 8. The CDR3 loop spans 16 amino acids. CDR3 nucleotide sequence: TGTGCCAGCAGCTTAGACCCGGGACAGGGAGGATACGAGCAGTACTTC. Translating gives CASSLDPGQGGYEQYF.

This clonotype was detected ten times or more. The CDR3 DNA reads TGTGCCAGCAGCCAGGGGACAGGGGACACTGAAGCTTTCTTT. It is translated as CASSQGTGDTEAFF. The J gene is TRBJ1-1, the V gene TRBV16; TRBD1 matches at 10 bases. There are 14 residues in the CDR3. Trimming at V came to 3 bases and at J to 3 bases, leaving 1 base not matched to a gene. CDR1 and CDR2 from the germline V gene are KGHSY and FQNENV.

The genes are TRBV10-3 and TRBJ1-6; D is uncertain. Germline lookup yields CDR1 ENHRY and CDR2 SYGVKD. V was cut by 1 base and J by 0 bases, with 10 bases left in between. There are 17 residues in the CDR3. CDR3 residues: CAISELRGSSYNSPLHF. In nucleotides, the CDR3 is TGTGCCATCAGTGAGTTGCGGGGAAGCTCCTATAATTCACCCCTCCACTTT.

As concerns this clonotype: At one end, the junction sequence differs from germline, possibly due to a read error. The chain employs TRBV7-9 and TRBJ1-1; D is uncertain. The germline V gene encodes CDR1 SEHNR and CDR2 FQNEAQ (reference sequence). The CDR3 covers 19 residues. Here the CDR3 DNA reads TGCGCCAGCAGCCAAGCCGGACGGGCGCGGTCGAACACTGAAGCTTTCTACCGATTT. Its protein is CASSQAGRARSNTEAFYRF.

This clonotype was observed many times. The chain links TRBV6-5 to TRBJ2-5; D possibly matches TRBD1 or TRBD2 (5 bases each). From germline, CDR1 is MNHEY and CDR2 SVGAGI. Trimming pared 5 bases from V and 5 bases from J, leaving 15 bases between. This CDR3 region has 14 residues. CDR3 sequence reads: CASSGEGRPETQYF. The CDR3 DNA sequence: TGTGCCAGCAGTGGCGAGGGACGGCCGGAGACCCAGTACTTC.

This sequence joins TRBV7-8 and TRBJ2-7, with 13 bases identical to TRBD2. Germline trimming cut 3 bases from V and 4 bases from J; bases unmatched to any gene: 6. Germline V gene sequence: CDR1 SGHVS, CDR2 FQNEAQ. The CDR3 runs 16 residues. The CDR3 nucleotides read TGTGCCAGCAGCTTCACCGGGACTAGCGGGGTTTACGAGCAGTACTTC. This sequence encodes CASSFTGTSGVYEQYF. Full variable domain (rest looked up from reference TRBV7-8 and TRBJ2-7): GAGVSQSPRYKVAKRGQDVALRCDPISGHVSLFWYQQALGQGPEFLTYFQNEAQLDKSGLPSDRFFAERPEGSVSTLKIQRTQQEDSAVYLCASSFTGTSGVYEQYFGPGTRLTVT.

The chain couples TRBV15 to TRBJ1-2; tentative D call: TRBD1 (5 bases). CDR1 is LNHNV and CDR2 is YYDKDF in the germline V gene (reference sequence). The CDR3 consists of 14 residues. V was cut by 11 bases and J by 3 bases, with 19 bases left in between. The CDR3 spells CAPTSGTGDYGYTF. CDR3 sequence (DNA): TGTGCCCCCACCTCCGGGACTGGGGACTATGGCTACACCTTC.

This clonotype was seen ten or more times. The J gene is TRBJ2-1, the V gene TRBV7-9; tentatively, D is TRBD1 (5 bases). The length of the CDR3 is 13 residues. Germline V CDR1 and CDR2: SEHNR, FQNEAQ (reference sequence). V was clipped by 2 bases and J by 7 bases, with 9 bases between them. CDR3 sequence: CASSLRQPNEQFF. For the CDR3, the DNA is TGTGCCAGCAGCTTAAGACAGCCTAATGAGCAGTTCTTC.

Regarding this clonotype: This clone may be a read error of a much larger clone one base away. The rearrangement joins TRBV20-1 to TRBJ2-7; tentatively, D is TRBD2 (6 bases). Trimming shortened V by 3 bases and J by 7 bases, and 19 bases separated the two germline ends. Per the germline V gene, CDR1 is DFQATT and CDR2 is SNEGSKA (reference sequence). This CDR3 has 14 residues. CDR3 residues: CSASVSSERGEQYF. CDR3 in DNA: TGCAGTGCTAGTGTGTCTAGCGAGAGGGGTGAGCAGTACTTC.

This sequence joins TRBV20-1 and TRBJ2-3, with D hard to call. CDR1 and CDR2 from the germline V gene are DFQATT and SNEGSKA (reference sequence). CDR3 size: 14 residues. Trimming stripped 1 base from V and 3 bases from J, with 11 bases between. CDR3 DNA: TGCAGTGCTAGAGTGGCTATTGGGACAGATACGCAGTATTTT. This codes for CSARVAIGTDTQYF.

The chain combines TRBV5-1 with TRBJ2-7; 9 nucleotides match TRBD1. The CDR3 is made up of 18 amino acids. The germline V gene encodes CDR1 SGHRS and CDR2 YFSETQ. With V trimmed by 2 bases and J by 0 bases, 12 bases remained unmatched. CDR3 bases: TGCGCCAGCAGCTTACGTCCCGGGACAGGGACAAGCTCCTACGAGCAGTACTTC. Its protein product is CASSLRPGTGTSSYEQYF.

This chain uses TRBV5-5 with TRBJ2-7; D not certain. Germline V gene lookup returns CDR1 SGHKS and CDR2 YYEKEE (reference sequence). V was shortened by 0 bases and J by 3 bases, with 16 bases between the two germline ends. CDR3 length: 16 residues. The CDR3 sequence is CASSLAPDPGDYEQYF. The CDR3 DNA reads as TGTGCCAGCAGCTTGGCCCCGGATCCTGGAGACTACGAGCAGTACTTC.

A word on this clonotype: At one of its ends the junction is not consistent with the germline gene, which may arise from a read error. This chain links TRBV7-3 with TRBJ2-7; 9 bases map to TRBD2. CDR1 and CDR2 from the germline V gene are SGHTA and FQGTGA. The CDR3 is made up of 10 amino acids. CDR3 sequence reads: CASSFGLAGF. The CDR3 DNA reads as TGTGCCAGCAGCTTCGGGCTAGCGGGATTC.

The chain combines TRBV19 with TRBJ1-6; 8 nucleotides agree with TRBD1. The germline V gene encodes CDR1 LNHDA and CDR2 SQIVND (reference sequence). The CDR3 consists of 16 residues. V shed 3 bases and J 5 bases; nucleotides not matched to a gene: 6. The CDR3 DNA follows: TGTGCCAGTAGTATCACAGACAGGGGCCATAATTCACCCCTCCACTTT. Encoded protein: CASSITDRGHNSPLHF.

V gene TRBV14 combines with J gene TRBJ1-1; D gene unclear. From germline, CDR1 is SGHDN and CDR2 FVKESK. This CDR3 is 13 amino acids long. The V and J ends lost 4 bases and 8 bases respectively, with 14 bases between them. The DNA of the CDR3 is TGTGCCAGCAGCCTGAGGCGGGGTGGAGAAGCTTTCTTT. Its protein product is CASSLRRGGEAFF.

This clonotype has a count of ten or more. The V call is TRBV11-3, the J call TRBJ2-7, with TRBD1 matching 7 bases. The germline V gene encodes CDR1 SGHNT and CDR2 YENEEA. Trimming at V came to 5 bases and at J to 2 bases, leaving 3 bases not matched to a gene. This CDR3 is 13 amino acids long. The CDR3 sequence: CASSMTGTYEQYF. CDR3 DNA: TGTGCCAGCAGCATGACAGGGACCTACGAGCAGTACTTC.

The V gene is TRBV5-8, the J gene TRBJ1-3; no reliable D call. This CDR3 contains 15 residues. Germline V gene data show CDR1 as SGHTS and CDR2 as YDEGEE. Trimming left V 1 base short and J 4 bases short, with 12 bases between. This CDR3 reads CASSLSDRSGNTIYF. The CDR3 nucleotides read TGTGCCAGCAGCTTGTCTGACCGGTCAGGAAACACCATATATTTT. Together with reference TRBV5-8 and TRBJ1-3, the CDR3 gives the full variable domain: EAGVTQSPTHLIKTRGQQATLRCSPISGHTSVYWYQQALGLGLQFLLWYDEGEERNRGNFPPRFSGRQFPNYSSELNVNALELEDSALYLCASSLSDRSGNTIYFGEGSWLTVV.

This clonotype has a count of ten or more. CDR3 residues: CASSSRTSGAYEQYF. CDR3 nucleotide sequence: TGTGCCAGCAGCTCCCGGACTAGCGGGGCGTACGAGCAGTACTTC. The rearrangement joins TRBV5-8 to TRBJ2-7; 12 bases agree with TRBD2. The CDR3 is 15 amino acids. V gave up 3 bases and J gave up 4 bases; unmatched junction bases: 5. In germline, CDR1 is SGHTS, CDR2 YDEGEE.

This chain uses TRBV19 with TRBJ2-7; D is tentatively TRBD1 or TRBD2 (6 bases each). This CDR3 comprises 16 residues. V shed 6 bases and J shed 2 bases, with 20 bases lying between them. Germline V CDR1 and CDR2: LNHDA, SQIVND (reference sequence). CDR3 sequence (DNA): TGTGCCAGTAGCCCTAGTTTGGGCGGGACACCCTACGAGCAGTACTTC. This sequence encodes CASSPSLGGTPYEQYF.

The sample holds many counts of this clonotype. The chain recombines TRBV7-2 with TRBJ2-5; TRBD2 matches at 12 bases. The germline V gene has CDR1 SGHTA and CDR2 FQGNSA. This CDR3 is 16 amino acids long. The V and J ends lost 3 bases and 7 bases, in that order; junction bases with no gene match: 9. CDR3 sequence (DNA): TGTGCCAGCAGCTTTCTAGCGGGAGGGCAGGAGGGGACCCAGTACTTC. Its translation: CASSFLAGGQEGTQYF.

A remark on this clonotype: A much larger clone differs from this one at a single base, so this may be a read error. The chain couples TRBV12-3 or TRBV12-4 to TRBJ1-2; D is undetermined. The CDR3 is 11 residues long. CDR3 in amino acids: CGSSTRTGYTF. The DNA of the CDR3 is TGTGGCAGCAGTACAAGGACTGGCTACACCTTC.

The chain recombines TRBV7-2 with TRBJ1-4; unclear D gene. V was pared by 3 bases and J by 8 bases, with 7 bases between. This CDR3 spans 12 amino acids. From germline, CDR1 is SGHTA and CDR2 FQGNSA. CDR3 loop: CASSLVDEKLFF. CDR3 in DNA: TGTGCCAGCAGCTTGGTGGACGAAAAACTGTTTTTT.

V gene TRBV12-3 or TRBV12-4 combines with J gene TRBJ2-2; TRBD1 matches at 7 bases. The V segment lost 4 bases and the J segment 4 bases; nucleotides outside the gene matches: 6. This CDR3 spans 15 amino acids. The CDR3 spells CASSSDREGTGELFF. CDR3 bases: TGTGCCAGCAGTTCAGACAGGGAAGGCACCGGGGAGCTGTTTTTT.

A few counts support this clonotype. V usage is TRBV18 and J usage is TRBJ1-2; D remains unclear. The V gene lost 4 bases and the J gene lost 4 bases, with 10 bases spanning the gap. Germline V CDR1 and CDR2: KGHSH, LQKENI. The CDR3 extends over 13 amino acids. CDR3 protein: CASSQETSYGYTF. CDR3 nucleotides: TGTGCCAGCTCACAGGAGACATCCTATGGCTACACCTTC.

Concerning this clonotype: At one boundary the junction diverges from the germline segment, which might be a read error. The V call is TRBV29-1, the J call TRBJ2-3, with 7 bases identical to TRBD2. There are 14 residues in the CDR3. Germline values: CDR1 SQVTM, CDR2 ANQGSEA. CDR3 in amino acids: CSVGRGDRTDMQYF. CDR3 DNA: TGCAGCGTCGGACGGGGGGACCGCACAGATATGCAGTATTTT.

Of note for this clonotype: With a much larger clone just one base away, this may be a read error. Written as DNA, the CDR3 is TGCAGTGCTAGTTGGGGTGGCTCTGGAAACACCATATGTTTT. This encodes CSASWGGSGNTICF. V gene TRBV20-1 combines with J gene TRBJ1-3, with D unclear. Germline assignment: CDR1 DFQATT and CDR2 SNEGSKA (reference sequence). CDR3 length equals 14 residues.

The rearrangement links TRBV10-3 to TRBJ2-5; D may be TRBD1 (6 bases). The V end lost 0 bases, the J end lost 3 bases, and 11 bases lay between the germline ends. The CDR3 contains 15 residues. Germline V gene sequence: CDR1 ENHRY, CDR2 SYGVKD. CDR3 sequence reads: CAISESRGTKETQYF. CDR3 coding DNA: TGTGCCATCAGTGAGTCGAGAGGGACAAAAGAGACCCAGTACTTC.

This clonotype was seen only a few times. This chain uses TRBV20-1 with TRBJ2-7; 7 bases match TRBD2. V lost 3 bases to trimming and J lost 3 bases; unmatched junction nucleotides: 8. The CDR3 runs to 14 residues. Germline assignment: CDR1 DFQATT and CDR2 SNEGSKA (reference sequence). CDR3 amino acids: CSASRSGGGYEQYF. DNA of the CDR3: TGCAGTGCTAGTCGGTCGGGAGGTGGCTACGAGCAGTACTTC.

This clonotype was counted at least ten times. The CDR3 reads CASSLRHGETQYF. In DNA, the CDR3 is TGTGCCAGCAGCTTACGGCACGGTGAGACCCAGTACTTC. This chain connects TRBV7-3 to TRBJ2-5; D gene uncertain. In germline, CDR1 is SGHTA, CDR2 FQGTGA. Trimming pared 2 bases from V and 5 bases from J, leaving 9 bases between. The CDR3 length is 13 residues.

This clonotype showed up just a few times. The J gene is TRBJ1-5, the V gene TRBV19, with no clear D. The CDR3 contains 14 residues. V lost 2 bases to trimming and J lost 7 bases, with 12 bases between them. Germline CDR1 is LNHDA and CDR2 is SQIVND (reference sequence). The chain's CDR3 is CASSITLPGQPQHF. CDR3 coding DNA: TGTGCCAGTAGTATAACCCTCCCGGGCCAGCCCCAGCATTTT.

The chain joins TRBV20-1 to TRBJ2-7, with a weak D call TRBD2 (6 bases). The length of the CDR3 is 14 residues. The germline CDR1 and CDR2 sequences are DFQATT and SNEGSKA (reference sequence). The V end lost 3 bases, the J end lost 0 bases, and 12 bases lay between the germline ends. For the CDR3, the DNA is TGCAGTGCTAGCGTATCGGGACTCTCCTACGAGCAGTACTTC. Protein sequence: CSASVSGLSYEQYF.